Presented here are 18 T cell receptor beta chains from one specimen sequenced in a study of a mutant IDH1 vaccine in newly diagnosed glioma. Produced via immunoSEQ multiplex PCR; TCRdb's table is partial and in-frame only. The sample lists roughly 84,000 clones; roughly 87% were seen once. Indicated time point: baseline, week 1 (first vaccination visit). Treatment noted: pre-vaccination baseline after standard-of-care therapy. The sample consisted of PBMCs, taken from a glioma patient treated with radiotherapy, temozolomide or both. All receptors come from a man in his forties with glioma. Some clones in this sample may be carry-over from other donors' samples.

Notes on this clone: Other DNA sequences in the sample encode the same CDR3. The chain couples TRBV2 to TRBJ2-7, with D hard to call. Germline V gene sequence: CDR1 SNHLY, CDR2 FYNNEI. Deletions cut 6 bases from V and 7 bases from J, with 7 bases between. The CDR3 extends over 10 amino acids. The CDR3 region is CASRGSEQYF. DNA for the CDR3: TGTGCCAGCAGGGGCAGTGAGCAGTACTTC. The variable domain in full, completed from reference TRBV2 and TRBJ2-7, reads EPEVTQTPSHQVTQMGQEVILRCVPISNHLYFYWYRQILGQKVEFLVSFYNNEISEKSEIFDDQFSVERPDGSNFTLKIRSTKLEDSAMYFCASRGSEQYFGPGTRLTVT.

The rearrangement uses TRBV13 and TRBJ1-2, with 9 bases matching TRBD1. This CDR3 region has 13 residues. The V gene end was trimmed by 5 bases and the J gene end by 7 bases; junction bases not matched to a gene: 5. Germline assignment: CDR1 PRHDT and CDR2 FYEKMQ (reference sequence). The CDR3, as DNA: TGTGCCAGCAGCCTACAGGGGGCGCTTGGCTACACCTTC. Its protein product is CASSLQGALGYTF.

The V call is TRBV5-8, the J call TRBJ1-5; possible D gene TRBD1, 5 bases. With 7 bases removed from V and 6 bases from J, the gap between germline ends came to 17 bases. CDR1 is SGHTS and CDR2 is YDEGEE in the germline V gene. The CDR3 runs to 14 residues. The CDR3 is CASPREFGGQPQHF. In DNA form, the CDR3 reads TGTGCCAGCCCCAGGGAGTTTGGGGGTCAGCCCCAGCATTTT.

This clone was detected only a few times. This chain links TRBV30 with TRBJ1-6; D call uncertain. From germline, CDR1 is GTSNPN and CDR2 SVGIG (reference sequence). The V and J ends lost 0 bases and 0 bases respectively, with 6 bases between them. This CDR3 is 15 amino acids long. The CDR3 nucleotides read TGTGCCTGGAGTGTGTCCGGCTCCTATAATTCACCCCTCCACTTT. Encoded protein: CAWSVSGSYNSPLHF.

The chain has TRBV27 and TRBJ1-5; TRBD1 matches at 8 bases. J was trimmed by 6 bases and V by 5 bases; bases with no gene match: 18. This CDR3 comprises 18 residues. Germline lookup yields CDR1 MNHEY and CDR2 SMNVEV (reference sequence). The CDR3 loop is CASSAQPLDRGSGQPQHF. CDR3 nucleotides: TGTGCCAGCAGTGCCCAACCTCTCGACAGGGGTTCGGGTCAGCCCCAGCATTTT.

The rearrangement uses TRBV27 and TRBJ1-1, with 8 bases aligning to TRBD1. After removal of 5 bases from V and 4 bases from J, the junction contained 6 bases not matched to a gene. This CDR3 comprises 14 residues. The germline V gene encodes CDR1 MNHEY and CDR2 SMNVEV (reference sequence). CDR3 sequence (DNA): TGTGCCAGCAGTCGACAGGGGATGGGCACTGAAGCTTTCTTT. It yields the protein CASSRQGMGTEAFF.

The count of this clone is one. V is TRBV5-1 and J is TRBJ1-2; 7 positions agree with TRBD1. This CDR3 has 12 amino acids. The V segment lost 4 bases and the J segment 8 bases; nucleotides outside the gene matches: 5. Germline assignment: CDR1 SGHRS and CDR2 YFSETQ. CDR3 residues: CASSQWTGGYTF. CDR3 bases: TGCGCCAGCAGCCAGTGGACAGGCGGCTACACCTTC.

This sequence joins TRBV13 and TRBJ1-4; D ambiguous. The CDR3 covers 13 residues. Looked up from germline, CDR1 is PRHDT and CDR2 is FYEKMQ (reference sequence). V was cut by 3 bases and J by 4 bases, with 6 bases left in between. The CDR3 protein is CASSFQRNEKLFF. The CDR3 DNA reads as TGTGCCAGCAGCTTCCAGCGTAATGAAAAACTGTTTTTT.

J is TRBJ2-1 and V is TRBV7-9; 7 nucleotides align to TRBD1. The CDR3 is made up of 16 amino acids. Germline V gene lookup returns CDR1 SEHNR and CDR2 FQNEAQ (reference sequence). V shed 5 bases and J 0 bases; nucleotides not matched to a gene: 7. The CDR3 here is CASSPRDSPSYNEQFF. CDR3 in DNA: TGTGCCAGCAGCCCAAGGGACAGTCCCTCCTACAATGAGCAGTTCTTC. The full variable domain, its missing parts supplied by reference TRBV7-9 and TRBJ2-1, is DTGVSQNPRHKITKRGQNVTFRCDPISEHNRLYWYRQTLGQGPEFLTYFQNEAQLEKSRLLSDRFSAERPKGSFSTLEIQRTEQGDSAMYLCASSPRDSPSYNEQFFGPGTRLTVL.

The sample holds one count of this clone. The genes are TRBV29-1 and TRBJ1-5; 10 bases map to TRBD1. Germline CDR1 and CDR2: SQVTM and ANQGSEA. After removal of 0 bases from V and 10 bases from J, the junction contained 9 bases not matched to a gene. There are 15 residues in the CDR3. CDR3 sequence: CSVEDPDRGISPQHF. DNA of the CDR3: TGCAGCGTTGAAGATCCGGACAGGGGGATTAGTCCCCAGCATTTT.

In DNA, the CDR3 is TGTGCCAGCAGCCCGGGGACAGATTTAGATGGCTACACCTTC. This sequence encodes CASSPGTDLDGYTF. The J gene is TRBJ1-2, the V gene TRBV6-5; 7 positions agree with TRBD1. The CDR3 has 14 residues. Trimming removed 6 bases from V and 6 bases from J; junction bases left unmatched: 10. Germline CDR1 and CDR2: MNHEY and SVGAGI.

This clone was observed a few times. This rearrangement joins TRBV2 to TRBJ1-6; 7 nucleotides match TRBD1. This CDR3 spans 15 amino acids. V trimming: 4 bases; J trimming: 6 bases; junction bases outside the gene matches: 6. Germline V gives CDR1 SNHLY, CDR2 FYNNEI. CDR3 coding DNA: TGTGCCAGCAGTGGGTCGGGACAGTTTAATTCACCCCTCCACTTT. It yields the protein CASSGSGQFNSPLHF.

The chain uses TRBV29-1 and TRBJ1-1; D may be TRBD1 (6 bases). Germline values: CDR1 SQVTM, CDR2 ANQGSEA. V dropped 7 bases and J dropped 0 bases, with 12 bases sitting between them. The CDR3 is 13 amino acids. The CDR3 here is CSGSGHLNTEAFF. For the CDR3, the DNA is TGCAGCGGTTCGGGACACTTGAACACTGAAGCTTTCTTT.

The chain carries TRBV5-1 and TRBJ1-2; the match to TRBD1 covers 7 bases. V lost 0 bases to trimming and J lost 8 bases; unmatched junction nucleotides: 4. Germline CDR1 and CDR2: SGHRS and YFSETQ. The CDR3 has 13 amino acids. CDR3 nucleotides: TGCGCCAGCAGCTTGGAGGGGGCCCAGGGCTACACCTTC. It is translated as CASSLEGAQGYTF.

This clone was detected a few times. The chain recombines TRBV18 with TRBJ2-7; D remains unclear. The CDR3 totals 12 residues. Germline CDR1 is KGHSH and CDR2 is LQKENI. V was pared by 6 bases and J by 0 bases, with 6 bases between. CDR3 bases: TGTGCCAGCTCGGAAAGCTCCTACGAGCAGTACTTC. Translated, it gives CASSESSYEQYF.

The rearrangement joins TRBV18 to TRBJ2-5; 12 nucleotides align to TRBD2. Trimming removed 6 bases from V and 3 bases from J; junction bases left unmatched: 5. CDR3 size: 15 residues. Germline CDR1 and CDR2: KGHSH and LQKENI. The CDR3: CASSSGLAGKETQYF. CDR3 DNA: TGTGCCAGCTCCTCGGGACTAGCGGGTAAAGAGACCCAGTACTTC. The whole variable domain, remainder taken from reference TRBV18 and TRBJ2-5, is NAGVMQNPRHLVRRRGQEARLRCSPMKGHSHVYWYRQLPEEGLKFMVYLQKENIIDESGMPKERFSAEFPKEGPSILRIQQVVRGDSAAYFCASSSGLAGKETQYFGPGTRLLVL.

J is TRBJ2-5 and V is TRBV5-4; TRBD2 matches at 7 bases. The ends lost 0 bases at V and 0 bases at J; junction bases unmatched: 5. This CDR3 comprises 16 residues. CDR1 is SGHNT and CDR2 is YYREEE in the germline V gene (reference sequence). CDR3 coding DNA: TGTGCCAGCAGCTTGGGGCTAGCGGACTACCAAGAGACCCAGTACTTC. Its protein product is CASSLGLADYQETQYF.

V and J are TRBV10-3 and TRBJ2-5; D assignment may be TRBD1 or TRBD2 (5 bases each). In germline, CDR1 is ENHRY, CDR2 SYGVKD. The CDR3 contains 13 residues. V lost 8 bases and J 0 bases, leaving 10 bases between the germline ends. The chain's CDR3 is CAIGGSYQETQYF. CDR3 in DNA: TGTGCCATCGGGGGATCGTACCAAGAGACCCAGTACTTC.